The 32 T cell receptor beta chains below come from one sample, sequenced in a study of blood T cell repertoires in COVID-19. TCRdb's table, derived via immunoSEQ multiplex PCR, lists solely in-frame clones and lacks some. This table has approximately 280,000 clones, approximately 83% appearing once. Sequencing was done on a sample of peripheral blood. The receptors come from a woman in her twenties or thirties who had recovered from COVID-19.

This sequence joins TRBV3-1 (or the pseudogene TRBV3-2) and TRBJ1-1; unclear D gene. V lost 4 bases and J 0 bases, leaving 9 bases between the germline ends. CDR3 size: 14 residues. Per the germline V gene, CDR1 is LGHDT and CDR2 is YNNKEL (reference sequence). CDR3 loop: CASSPQTLNTEAFF. In nucleotides, the CDR3 is TGTGCCAGCAGCCCTCAAACACTGAACACTGAAGCTTTCTTT.

The chain recombines TRBV7-2 with TRBJ2-2; tentatively, D is TRBD2 (6 bases). CDR3 length: 16 amino acids. Germline V gives CDR1 SGHTA, CDR2 FQGNSA. V lost 4 bases and J lost 7, with 19 bases in between. DNA for the CDR3: TGTGCCAGCAGCTCGGGTCCAGGGAGCGGGCACGGGGAGCTGTTTTTT. Encoded protein: CASSSGPGSGHGELFF.

This chain links TRBV29-1 with TRBJ2-5, with TRBD2 identical over 7 bases. The CDR3 extends over 13 amino acids. Germline CDR1 is SQVTM and CDR2 is ANQGSEA. The junction had 2 bases not matched to a gene; V was cut back by 3 bases and J by 1 base. CDR3 sequence reads: CSVEGGVQETQYF. CDR3 bases: TGCAGCGTTGAGGGAGGGGTCCAAGAGACCCAGTACTTC.

This chain connects TRBV27 to TRBJ2-7; 8 bases align to TRBD2. V was clipped by 5 bases and J by 3 bases; unmatched bases: 3. Germline V gene data show CDR1 as MNHEY and CDR2 as SMNVEV (reference sequence). The CDR3 extends over 13 amino acids. DNA of the CDR3: TGTGCCAGCAGTACCAGCGGGGGCTACGAGCAGTACTTC. This gives the protein CASSTSGGYEQYF.

The chain employs TRBV27 and TRBJ1-3; 7 bases map to TRBD1. CDR1 is MNHEY and CDR2 is SMNVEV in the germline V gene (reference sequence). This CDR3 contains 15 residues. V gave up 6 bases and J gave up 0 bases; unmatched junction bases: 5. The CDR3 region is CASSSGQTSGNTIYF. The CDR3 bases are TGTGCCAGCAGCTCGGGACAGACCTCTGGAAACACCATATATTTT.

CDR3 amino acids: CASSISLTSGGGQYF. The CDR3 DNA follows: TGTGCCAGCAGCATATCCCTCACTAGCGGGGGAGGGCAGTATTTT. V and J are TRBV11-3 and TRBJ2-3, with 11 bases that match TRBD2. The trim removed 5 bases at V and 11 bases at J, leaving 12 bases unmatched. CDR1 and CDR2 from the germline V gene are SGHNT and YENEEA. The CDR3 runs to 15 residues.

V and J are TRBV13 and TRBJ2-7; 10 nucleotides line up with TRBD2. The V and J ends lost 5 bases and 5 bases, in that order; junction bases with no gene match: 15. Germline assignment: CDR1 PRHDT and CDR2 FYEKMQ (reference sequence). This CDR3 is 17 amino acids long. The CDR3 here is CASSPGASGGWVDEQYF. The DNA of the CDR3 is TGTGCCAGCAGCCCAGGAGCTAGCGGGGGTTGGGTGGACGAGCAGTACTTC.

The genes are TRBV28 and TRBJ2-7; TRBD1 agrees at 8 bases. CDR1 is MDHEN, CDR2 SYDVKM, per germline. Trimming removed 6 bases from V and 6 bases from J; junction bases left unmatched: 10. This CDR3 has 14 amino acids. CDR3 in amino acids: CASRVTEQGGEQYF. CDR3 nucleotide sequence: TGTGCCAGCAGGGTGACCGAACAGGGGGGCGAGCAGTACTTC.

The chain combines TRBV4-2 with TRBJ2-3, with TRBD2 identical over 10 bases. Germline V gives CDR1 LGHNA, CDR2 YNFKEQ. The CDR3 has 16 residues. V lost 1 base and J lost 6; bases outside the gene matches: 7. The CDR3 loop is CASSQVSGGAGDTQYF. DNA of the CDR3: TGTGCCAGCAGCCAAGTAAGCGGGGGGGCCGGTGATACGCAGTATTTT.

J is TRBJ2-1 and V is TRBV6-6; tentative D call: TRBD2 (7 bases). Deletions cut 6 bases from V and 1 base from J, with 16 bases between. Looked up from germline, CDR1 is MNHNY and CDR2 is SVGAGI (reference sequence). The CDR3 sequence is 16 residues long. The CDR3, as DNA: TGTGCCAGCAGCCCCGGTAGGGGGGGGTCCTACAATGAGCAGTTCTTC. This codes for CASSPGRGGSYNEQFF.

The chain joins TRBV7-2 to TRBJ1-2, with D unresolved. The CDR3 has 14 amino acids. V was pared by 3 bases and J by 4 bases, with 12 bases between. The germline CDR1 and CDR2 sequences are SGHTA and FQGNSA. This CDR3 is CASSFLSTSYGYTF. The CDR3 DNA sequence: TGTGCCAGCAGCTTCCTGTCTACTTCCTATGGCTACACCTTC.

CDR3 DNA: TGCGCCAGCAGCCAAACTATAGTTCTCCGGTCTGAAGCTTTCTTT. The encoded protein is CASSQTIVLRSEAFF. V and J are TRBV4-1 and TRBJ1-1; no clear D. Germline CDR1 reads MGHRA; CDR2 reads YSYEKL. The germline V and J ends were trimmed by 2 bases and 6 bases, with 16 bases remaining between them. CDR3 length equals 15 residues.

The table lists this clone with a few counts. This chain connects TRBV2 to TRBJ2-7; D gene uncertain. The CDR3 is made up of 12 amino acids. V was pared by 5 bases and J by 0 bases, with 5 bases between. CDR1 is SNHLY, CDR2 FYNNEI, per germline. In nucleotides, the CDR3 is TGTGCCAGCAGTAAGAGCTCCTACGAGCAGTACTTC. It encodes CASSKSSYEQYF.

The rearrangement links TRBV5-5 to TRBJ1-2; TRBD1 matches 7 bases. V shed 4 bases, J shed 0 bases, and the junction held 9 bases outside the gene matches. Germline CDR1 SGHKS, CDR2 YYEKEE (reference sequence). The CDR3 contains 16 residues. Written as DNA, the CDR3 is TGTGCCAGCAGCCCTCGGGACAGAAGATCTAACTATGGCTACACCTTC. Protein: CASSPRDRRSNYGYTF.

The chain uses TRBV12-3 or TRBV12-4 and TRBJ1-1; D gene unclear. The V end lost 6 bases, the J end lost 7 bases, and 12 bases lay between the germline ends. This CDR3 spans 12 amino acids. CDR3 residues: CASSRELLEAFF. In nucleotides, the CDR3 is TGTGCCAGCAGCCGAGAACTCCTTGAAGCTTTCTTT.

The rearrangement joins TRBV5-3 to TRBJ1-2, with 9 bases fitting TRBD1. TRBV5-3 is an ORF; its function is uncertain. The CDR3 is 13 amino acids. Trimming took 6 bases from V and 4 from J; bases not matched to a gene: 4. The CDR3 is CARKVTGGYGYTF. The CDR3 region has the DNA TGTGCCAGAAAGGTGACAGGGGGCTATGGCTACACCTTC.

V usage is TRBV4-2 and J usage is TRBJ2-1; D uncertain. V lost 1 base, J lost 8 bases, and 6 bases lay in between. CDR1 and CDR2 from the germline V gene are LGHNA and YNFKEQ. The CDR3 contains 12 residues. CDR3 coding DNA: TGTGCCAGCAGCCAAGGCAGTTATGAGCAGTTCTTC. Protein: CASSQGSYEQFF.

V and J are TRBV7-8 and TRBJ2-1; the D gene is possibly TRBD1 (5 bases). The CDR3 consists of 15 residues. Germline CDR1 and CDR2: SGHVS and FQNEAQ. V was clipped by 2 bases and J by 0 bases, with 8 bases between them. CDR3: CASSLWGSSYNEQFF. CDR3 nucleotides: TGTGCCAGCAGCTTATGGGGCAGCTCCTACAATGAGCAGTTCTTC.

This clone appeared a single time. V is TRBV5-1 and J is TRBJ2-7; TRBD2 might be the D (5 bases). Germline V gene data show CDR1 as SGHRS and CDR2 as YFSETQ. The V and J ends lost 1 base and 5 bases respectively, with 16 bases between them. This CDR3 is built from 15 residues. The CDR3 reads CASSLSEGTVHEQYF. DNA for the CDR3: TGCGCCAGCAGCTTGAGTGAGGGAACGGTCCACGAGCAGTACTTC.

The CDR3 loop is CASSFGPDNEQYF. CDR3 coding DNA: TGTGCCAGCAGTTTTGGCCCCGATAACGAGCAGTACTTC. The rearrangement joins TRBV12-3 or TRBV12-4 to TRBJ2-7, with D unclear. This CDR3 has 13 residues. With 3 bases removed from V and 5 bases from J, the gap between germline ends came to 11 bases.

The gene calls are TRBV2 and TRBJ2-1, with 9 bases matching TRBD1. The J segment lost 9 bases and the V segment lost 1 base, leaving 1 base of the junction unmatched. Germline lookup yields CDR1 SNHLY and CDR2 FYNNEI. The CDR3 consists of 13 residues. CDR3: CASSEEDRGEQFF. The CDR3 DNA reads TGTGCCAGCAGTGAAGAGGACAGGGGTGAGCAGTTCTTC. The whole variable domain, filled in from reference TRBV2 and TRBJ2-1, reads EPEVTQTPSHQVTQMGQEVILRCVPISNHLYFYWYRQILGQKVEFLVSFYNNEISEKSEIFDDQFSVERPDGSNFTLKIRSTKLEDSAMYFCASSEEDRGEQFFGPGTRLTVL.

This chain joins TRBV19 and TRBJ2-1, with 14 bases aligning to TRBD2. Germline V gives CDR1 LNHDA, CDR2 SQIVND (reference sequence). With V trimmed by 4 bases and J by 7 bases, 3 bases remained unmatched. The CDR3 length is 15 residues. The CDR3: CASSRTSGRSNEQFF. The CDR3 DNA sequence: TGTGCCAGTAGTAGGACTAGCGGGAGGTCGAATGAGCAGTTCTTC.

This sequence joins TRBV5-4 and TRBJ2-7; 10 bases fit TRBD1. The CDR3 has 16 amino acids. J was trimmed by 1 base and V by 4 bases; bases with no gene match: 8. The V gene's germline CDR1 is SGHNT and CDR2 YYREEE (reference sequence). In DNA, the CDR3 is TGTGCCAGCAGCGGGCTCCGGGGACAGGGGTCCTACGAGCAGTACTTC. Residues: CASSGLRGQGSYEQYF.

This clone was found a few times. The gene calls are TRBV29-1 and TRBJ2-1; 9 bases map to TRBD2. V trimming: 7 bases; J trimming: 2 bases; junction bases outside the gene matches: 6. This CDR3 region has 14 residues. Germline lookup yields CDR1 SQVTM and CDR2 ANQGSEA. CDR3 in DNA: TGCAGCGCCCGTAGCGGGGGTACCTACAATGAGCAGTTCTTC. Protein product: CSARSGGTYNEQFF.

This rearrangement joins TRBV5-1 to TRBJ2-5; D possibly corresponds to TRBD1 (5 bases). The V gene lost 4 bases and the J gene lost 4 bases, with 14 bases spanning the gap. CDR1 is SGHRS and CDR2 is YFSETQ in the germline V gene. The CDR3 consists of 14 residues. In nucleotides, the CDR3 is TGCGCCAGCAGCAGCCAGGGCCCCGGAGAGACCCAGTACTTC. Translating gives CASSSQGPGETQYF.

The chain recombines TRBV2 with TRBJ1-2; D is ambiguous. The ends were cut back, 4 bases at V and 4 bases at J, with 13 bases in the middle. CDR3 length: 14 amino acids. Germline V gene data show CDR1 as SNHLY and CDR2 as FYNNEI. This chain's CDR3 is CASSVELNPYGYTF. The CDR3 DNA reads as TGTGCCAGCAGTGTGGAGTTGAATCCCTATGGCTACACCTTC.

The chain recombines TRBV4-1 with TRBJ2-3; D not resolved. Trimming stripped 5 bases from V and 4 bases from J, with 7 bases between. From germline, CDR1 is MGHRA and CDR2 YSYEKL. The CDR3 is 12 amino acids. The DNA for the CDR3 is TGCGCCAGCAGCAGTAGAGCAGATACGCAGTATTTT. This encodes CASSSRADTQYF.

This clone showed up just a few times. V usage is TRBV7-9 and J usage is TRBJ1-2; D is unresolved. V gave up 4 bases and J gave up 5 bases, with 17 bases separating them. CDR1 SEHNR and CDR2 FQNEAQ come from the germline V gene (reference sequence). CDR3 length: 15 residues. This CDR3 is CASSSPRSPGYGYTF. Written as DNA, the CDR3 is TGTGCCAGCAGCTCTCCTAGGTCTCCTGGGTATGGCTACACCTTC.

V and J are TRBV7-3 and TRBJ2-5, with 9 bases that match TRBD2. Germline V gives CDR1 SGHTA, CDR2 FQGTGA. The CDR3 consists of 16 residues. V dropped 2 bases and J dropped 0; count of bases not matched to a gene: 4. The CDR3 spells CASSLPGGRDQETQYF. For the CDR3, the DNA is TGTGCCAGCAGCTTACCTGGCGGGAGGGACCAAGAGACCCAGTACTTC. Combining the CDR3 with reference TRBV7-3 and TRBJ2-5 gives the whole variable domain GAGVSQTPSNKVTEKGKYVELRCDPISGHTALYWYRQSLGQGPEFLIYFQGTGAADDSGLPNDRFFAVRPEGSVSTLKIQRTERGDSAVYLCASSLPGGRDQETQYFGPGTRLLVL.

The V call is TRBV11-1, the J call TRBJ2-3; the match to TRBD1 covers 8 bases. The CDR3 is 16 amino acids. Germline CDR1 reads SGHAT; CDR2 reads FQDESV (reference sequence). V was clipped by 5 bases and J by 3 bases; unmatched bases: 10. In nucleotides, the CDR3 is TGTGCCAGCAGCCTAGGGTCCGGACAGGGAACAGATACGCAGTATTTT. As protein: CASSLGSGQGTDTQYF.

The V gene is TRBV10-3, the J gene TRBJ1-1, with TRBD1 identical over 9 bases. CDR1 ENHRY and CDR2 SYGVKD come from the germline V gene. The CDR3 is 14 residues long. V lost 7 bases, J lost 3 bases, and 6 bases stayed unmatched. The CDR3 coding sequence is TGTGCCATCAATGGACAGGGGAAGGACACTGAAGCTTTCTTT. Amino acid sequence: CAINGQGKDTEAFF.

Here the CDR3 reads CASSRVEPAEQYF. Written as DNA, the CDR3 is TGTGCCAGCTCCCGGGTTGAGCCGGCCGAGCAGTACTTC. The chain employs TRBV18 and TRBJ2-7; D remains ambiguous. Germline V gene sequence: CDR1 KGHSH, CDR2 LQKENI. The CDR3 has 13 amino acids. Trimming stripped 6 bases from V and 6 bases from J, with 15 bases between.